There are many counts of the clone carrying this T cell receptor beta chain. The antigen is not known. TCRdb re-called the 5' RACE reads with MiXCR, one entry per CDR3 protein. The table shows roughly 240,000 distinct CDR3 sequences, with approximately 7% occurring only once. Trimming took 3 bases from V and 10 from J, leaving 12 bases between them. CDR3 length: 12 amino acids. In every case, the donor was a healthy Caucasian. This entry belongs to a study of identical twins. Study-wide results and limits: One should note that invariant MAIT and iNKT cells could partly confound zero-insertion analyses. Weaker excess twin sharing was seen among beta out-of-frame sequences.

This sample was also put to use in a study of yellow fever vaccine responses in identical twins.

This TCR was recovered from a woman under 30 in good health. This rearrangement joins TRBV12-3 or TRBV12-4 to TRBJ1-1; no firm D call. The sample was memory (CD45RO+) T cells sorted from blood. Here the CDR3 DNA reads TGTGCCAGCAGTTTGGCGCCCGTTGGAGCTTTCTTT. It is translated as CASSLAPVGAFF.